This T cell receptor beta chain comes out of a study of untreated major depressive disorder. Only in-frame clones appear in the TCRdb table, and some are missing; sequencing was by immunoSEQ multiplex PCR. This table holds 20,000 to 25,000 clones, 80% to 90% found once. Germline V gene data show CDR1 as SGHNT and CDR2 as YENEEA. This CDR3 has 14 amino acids. Trimming stripped 4 bases from V and 9 bases from J, with 13 bases between. The chain has TRBV11-3 and TRBJ1-6; tentative D call: TRBD1 (6 bases). This clonotype was sampled from a woman aged 30 to 39 in good health. Source material: CD4+ T cells from PBMCs. DNA of the CDR3: TGTGCCAGCAGCTCTACAGGGAGGGGTTCACCCCTCCACTTT. This codes for CASSSTGRGSPLHF.